These 12 T cell receptor beta chains originate from one sample sequenced in a study of T cell changes during pregnancy in multiple sclerosis. Only in-frame clones appear in the TCRdb table, and some are missing; sequencing was by immunoSEQ multiplex PCR. The sample holds tens of thousands of clones; around 93% are singletons and the top ten take around 4%. The sample was CD8+ T cells from peripheral blood mononuclear cells, taken in the second trimester of pregnancy. The receptors derive from a female donor with multiple sclerosis, enrolled in a pregnancy study.

The DNA of the CDR3 is TGTGCCAGCAGCGCAGGGGCCCGAGCTAACTATGGCTACACCTTC. Translated: CASSAGARANYGYTF. This chain joins TRBV11-2 and TRBJ1-2; tentative D call: TRBD1 (6 bases). The germline V gene has CDR1 SGHAT and CDR2 FQNNGV. This CDR3 spans 15 amino acids. V was cut by 5 bases and J by 0 bases, with 13 bases left in between.

V gene TRBV6-8 combines with J gene TRBJ2-7; a weak D match, TRBD2 (7 bases). Germline values: CDR1 MNHGY, CDR2 SAAAGT. Trimming left V 3 bases short and J 1 base short, with 25 bases between. This CDR3 is built from 19 residues. In DNA form, the CDR3 reads TGTGCCAGCAGTTATTGGTCGGCGGGGGCCTATCCTTTTTCCTACGAGCAGTACTTC. Residues: CASSYWSAGAYPFSYEQYF.

The chain combines TRBV7-7 with TRBJ2-3; TRBD2 agrees at 10 bases. Germline V gene data show CDR1 as SSHAT and CDR2 as FNYEAQ (reference sequence). The CDR3 length is 16 residues. V gave up 1 base and J gave up 6 bases; unmatched junction bases: 7. This CDR3 reads CASSLGLAGVLDTQYF. The CDR3 DNA is TGTGCCAGCAGCTTAGGGCTAGCGGGAGTGTTGGATACGCAGTATTTT.

The CDR3 reads CASSRDRVEAFF. In DNA, the CDR3 is TGTGCCAGCAGCCGGGACAGAGTTGAAGCTTTCTTT. The gene calls are TRBV7-9 and TRBJ1-1; 7 nucleotides match TRBD1. Germline CDR1 and CDR2: SEHNR and FQNEAQ (reference sequence). This CDR3 is built from 12 residues. After removal of 5 bases from V and 7 bases from J, the junction contained 4 bases not matched to a gene. The variable domain in full, completed from reference TRBV7-9 and TRBJ1-1, reads DTGVSQNPRHKITKRGQNVTFRCDPISEHNRLYWYRQTLGQGPEFLTYFQNEAQLEKSRLLSDRFSAERPKGSFSTLEIQRTEQGDSAMYLCASSRDRVEAFFGQGTRLTVV.

This chain uses TRBV5-8 with TRBJ1-2, with 9 bases aligning to TRBD1. After removal of 4 bases from V and 5 bases from J, the junction contained 3 bases not matched to a gene. Germline CDR1 and CDR2: SGHTS and YDEGEE. This CDR3 comprises 13 residues. The CDR3 nucleotides read TGTGCCAGCAGCCGGGACAGGGAGTATGGCTACACCTTC. Translating gives CASSRDREYGYTF. Complete variable domain (other parts from reference TRBV5-8 and TRBJ1-2): EAGVTQSPTHLIKTRGQQATLRCSPISGHTSVYWYQQALGLGLQFLLWYDEGEERNRGNFPPRFSGRQFPNYSSELNVNALELEDSALYLCASSRDREYGYTFGSGTRLTVV.

This clone came up a few times. The chain combines TRBV13 with TRBJ1-2; 8 nucleotides align to TRBD1. This CDR3 contains 16 residues. Looked up from germline, CDR1 is PRHDT and CDR2 is FYEKMQ (reference sequence). V gave up 1 base and J gave up 8 bases; unmatched junction bases: 12. Here the CDR3 reads CASSLVSARGHGGYTF. The CDR3 DNA sequence: TGTGCCAGCAGCTTAGTTTCCGCCAGGGGGCATGGGGGCTACACCTTC.

J is TRBJ1-3 and V is TRBV7-9; 7 bases match TRBD1. This CDR3 is built from 17 residues. The germline V gene has CDR1 SEHNR and CDR2 FQNEAQ (reference sequence). The J segment lost 4 bases and the V segment lost 4 bases, leaving 13 bases of the junction unmatched. CDR3 DNA: TGTGCCAGCAGCTCTTGGGACAGCAATCCCTCGGGAAACACCATATATTTT. Its translation is CASSSWDSNPSGNTIYF.

By frequency in the sample, this clone is medium-sized (0.01 to 0.1%). The chain couples TRBV2 to TRBJ1-2, with TRBD1 matching over 8 bases. The germline CDR1 and CDR2 sequences are SNHLY and FYNNEI. V shed 6 bases, J shed 4 bases, and the junction held 7 bases outside the gene matches. The CDR3 runs to 14 residues. Here the CDR3 reads CASRSPDRAYGYTF. CDR3 nucleotides: TGTGCCAGCAGGAGCCCGGACAGGGCCTATGGCTACACCTTC.

This clone was recorded only once. The chain uses TRBV28 and TRBJ1-3; 9 nucleotides agree with TRBD1. Trimming at V came to 6 bases and at J to 1 base, leaving 7 bases not matched to a gene. Germline V gene data show CDR1 as MDHEN and CDR2 as SYDVKM. The CDR3 spans 16 residues. The CDR3: CASRGQGLGSGNTIYF. The DNA for the CDR3 is TGTGCCAGCAGAGGACAGGGGCTAGGATCTGGAAACACCATATATTTT.

In its sample, this clone was seen once. The chain combines TRBV4-1 with TRBJ2-2; TRBD1 matches 7 bases. This CDR3 region has 15 residues. Germline values: CDR1 MGHRA, CDR2 YSYEKL. J gave up 6 bases and V 4 bases, and 8 bases lay outside the gene matches. CDR3 residues: CASSPDRAGSGELFF. The DNA of the CDR3 is TGCGCCAGCAGCCCCGACAGGGCAGGATCCGGGGAGCTGTTTTTT.

V and J are TRBV6-5 and TRBJ2-2; TRBD1 agrees at 10 bases. The CDR3 loop spans 15 amino acids. V was pared by 6 bases and J by 5 bases, with 6 bases of the junction left unmatched. CDR1 MNHEY and CDR2 SVGAGI come from the germline V gene. DNA of the CDR3: TGTGCCAGCAGGATCCTGGACAGGGGGACCGGGGAGCTGTTTTTT. Amino acid sequence: CASRILDRGTGELFF.

This clone has a single count. V and J are TRBV7-9 and TRBJ2-4, with 8 bases aligning to TRBD1. The CDR3 runs 16 residues. CDR1 and CDR2 from the germline V gene are SEHNR and FQNEAQ (reference sequence). The J segment lost 3 bases and the V segment lost 5 bases, leaving 9 bases of the junction unmatched. The CDR3 spells CASSHPTGVVKNIQYF. Written as DNA, the CDR3 is TGTGCCAGCAGCCATCCGACAGGGGTCGTCAAAAACATTCAGTACTTC.